This TCR beta chain was identified in a study of T cell changes during pregnancy in multiple sclerosis. TCRdb's table, derived via immunoSEQ multiplex PCR, lists solely in-frame clones and lacks some. Found here are about 40,000 clones, approximately 91% of them singletons; the top ten hold 1.4% to 1.5%. The source of this sequence is a female donor with multiple sclerosis, enrolled in a pregnancy study. The sample taken for sequencing was PBMCs (not recorded whether the cells were cultured).

CDR3 amino acids: CASSLFRRQVGGGELFF. CDR3 bases: TGTGCCAGCAGTCTCTTTCGTCGACAGGTCGGGGGCGGGGAGCTGTTTTTT. This sequence joins TRBV2 and TRBJ2-2; D is perhaps TRBD1 or TRBD2 (6 bases each). This CDR3 contains 17 residues. Trimming took 5 bases from V and 7 from J, leaving 23 bases between them. Germline CDR1 is SNHLY and CDR2 is FYNNEI.